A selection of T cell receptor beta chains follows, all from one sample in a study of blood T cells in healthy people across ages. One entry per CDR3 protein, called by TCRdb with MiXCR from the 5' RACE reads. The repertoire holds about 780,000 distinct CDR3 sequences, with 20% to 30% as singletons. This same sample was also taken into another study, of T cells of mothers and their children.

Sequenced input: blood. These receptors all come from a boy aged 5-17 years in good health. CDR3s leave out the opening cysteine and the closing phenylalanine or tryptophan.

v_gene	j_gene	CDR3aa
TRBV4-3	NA	ASSQVLLGGYEQY
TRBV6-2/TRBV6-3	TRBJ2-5	ASTDSGETQY
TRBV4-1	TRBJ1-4	ASSRLGSSNEKLF
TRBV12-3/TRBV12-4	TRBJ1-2	ASTPTGIYGYT
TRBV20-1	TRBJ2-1	SQGGGYSYNEQF
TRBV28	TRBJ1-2	ASSTGGKNGYT
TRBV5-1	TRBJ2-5	ASSLGQGDRETQY
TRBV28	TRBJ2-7	ASSPPGTVGFEQY
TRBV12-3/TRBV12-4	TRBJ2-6	ASSLGWLGANVLT
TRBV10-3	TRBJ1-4	VISQTGPPPRPYEKLF
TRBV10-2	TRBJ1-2	ASRDTHYGYT
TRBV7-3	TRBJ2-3	ASSLRGSADTQY
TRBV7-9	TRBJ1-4	ASSSRQGSPLMYEKLF
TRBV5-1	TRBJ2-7	ASSLVFGGEQY
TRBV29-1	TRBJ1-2	SVRGAYYGYT
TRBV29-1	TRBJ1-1	SVPKNTEAF
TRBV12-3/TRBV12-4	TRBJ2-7	ASSPGQESSYEQY